The entry below describes one TCR beta chain. Its antigen is unknown. Other DNA sequences from this sample encode an identical CDR3 as well. The record originates from a study of shared clonotypes between healthy human individuals. Study conclusions and caveats: Apart from blood, nothing was sampled; tissue repertoires likely differ.

Measured with immunoSEQ multiplex PCR; TCRdb has only the in-frame clones, and not every one. The data hold roughly 2,500,000 clones, with roughly 93% observed a single time. Adult donors, all healthy and HIV-negative, had no recent acute infections or vaccinations. Every donor, a Caucasian adult, lived in Nashville, Tennessee. Source material: naive CD4+ T cells from PBMCs. The sample's subset: CD45RA+ positively selected. The clonotype was recovered from a man aged 18 to 30 in good health. Some clones in this sample may be carry-over from other donors' samples.

DNA of the CDR3: TGCGCCAGCAGCTTAGGTAGCGGGCCCTACAATGAGCAGTTCTTC. The encoded protein is CASSLGSGPYNEQFF. The J gene is TRBJ2-1, the V gene TRBV5-1; TRBD2 matches 7 bases. V gave up 2 bases and J gave up 2 bases; unmatched junction bases: 4. CDR1 SGHRS and CDR2 YFSETQ come from the germline V gene. CDR3 length: 15 residues.